This T cell receptor beta chain was identified during a study of chemoradiotherapy in HPV16-positive cancers. Study-level information: A couple of HPV16-positive patients' cells yielded candidate HPV-specific clones and common motifs.

Points on this clone: Its antigen is undetermined.

Per germline, CDR1 SGHVS and CDR2 FQNEAQ. Trimming pared 3 bases from V and 5 bases from J, leaving 10 bases between. The CDR3 covers 13 residues. Repertoires were sampled repeatedly during chemoradiotherapy. Study results and limitations: Non-HPV-specific T cells did not expand in tumors during treatment, whereas candidate HPV-specific clones and E7-related motifs did. Only two HPV16-positive patients supplied the functional HPV-specificity definition.

TCRdb keeps only in-frame clones here, not all; method: immunoSEQ multiplex PCR. The sample holds about 30,000 clones, about 89% seen once. This chain connects TRBV7-8 to TRBJ2-5; tentative D call: TRBD1 (5 bases). Specimen: blood, collected from a patient who underwent chemoradiotherapy. This clonotype was sampled from a human donor with HPV-associated anogenital cancer. The CDR3 is CASSFPGAETQYF. Written as DNA, the CDR3 is TGTGCCAGCAGCTTTCCTGGGGCTGAGACCCAGTACTTC. Looking up the rest from reference TRBV7-8 and TRBJ2-5 gives the full variable domain: GAGVSQSPRYKVAKRGQDVALRCDPISGHVSLFWYQQALGQGPEFLTYFQNEAQLDKSGLPSDRFFAERPEGSVSTLKIQRTQQEDSAVYLCASSFPGAETQYFGPGTRLLVL.